What follows describes a single T cell receptor beta chain. The source of the sample is a study of healthy donors' naive CD4 and CD8 T cells. Study at large: Donors, half of them female, were 20-25, 40-50 or 60-70 years old.

The CDR3 covers 18 residues. CDR1 and CDR2 (germline): MNHNY, SVGAGI (reference sequence). With 5 bases clipped from V and 2 bases from J, the junction kept 9 bases outside the gene matches. Each TCR library used roughly 490 ng of total RNA and a linear amplification protocol. TCRdb reanalysed the reads using MiXCR and keeps one entry per CDR3 protein. Of approximately 180,000 distinct CDR3 sequences detected, 65% to 75% appear once; the ten largest clones hold 2% to 2.5%. Sequencing was carried out using naive CD4+ and CD8+ T cells sorted from blood, pooled from several donors. The source is a pool of human donors in good health; the sample pools cells from several healthy donors. The chain joins TRBV6-6 to TRBJ2-1; TRBD2 matches 13 bases. The CDR3 loop reads CASSTIGTSGIAYNEQFF. CDR3 bases: TGTGCCAGCAGTACGATCGGGACTAGCGGGATAGCCTACAATGAGCAGTTCTTC.